Shown below are 30 T cell receptor beta chains from a single sample sequenced in a study of T cells in Graves' hyperthyroidism and ophthalmopathy. RNA transcripts gave rise to amplified TCR beta CDR3 regions. TCR CDR3 regions were first amplified by RT-PCR with HTBI primers. MiXCR, applied by TCRdb to the multiplex PCR reads, yields one record per CDR3 protein. In the table there are 500,000 to 750,000 distinct CDR3 sequences, about 43% of which are singletons. The sequencing input was peripheral blood or thyroid tissue (not recorded which). The source is a woman between 18 and 30 years old with Graves' hyperthyroidism.

The rearrangement links TRBV5-4 to TRBJ1-2; a weak D match, TRBD1 (5 bases). The CDR3 spans 16 residues. Trimming shortened V by 2 bases and J by 3 bases, and 17 bases separated the two germline ends. The germline CDR1 and CDR2 sequences are SGHNT and YYREEE (reference sequence). CDR3 DNA sequence: TGTGCCAGCAGCTTTAAAATTACAGGCCTCTACTATGGCTACACCTTC. Residues: CASSFKITGLYYGYTF.

The J gene is TRBJ2-3, the V gene TRBV24-1; TRBD1 is a possible D gene (6 bases). Trimming removed 3 bases from V and 1 base from J, with 16 bases in between. Germline values: CDR1 KGHDR, CDR2 SFDVKD. This CDR3 has 17 amino acids. This CDR3 reads CATSDPEGVFGTDTQYF. Here the CDR3 DNA reads TGTGCCACCAGTGATCCTGAGGGGGTTTTTGGCACAGATACGCAGTATTTT.

This clonotype was recorded many times. V is TRBV6-2 or TRBV6-3 and J is TRBJ2-7; D is ambiguous. The CDR3 contains 12 residues. With 2 bases removed from V and 6 bases from J, the gap between germline ends came to 8 bases. Looked up from germline, CDR1 is MNHEY and CDR2 is SVGEGT. The CDR3: CASSYVAAEQYF. The CDR3 nucleotides read TGTGCCAGCAGTTACGTAGCAGCCGAGCAGTACTTC.

This clonotype was recorded at least ten times. The V call is TRBV9, the J call TRBJ2-7; TRBD1 is a possible D gene (6 bases). Trimming pared 3 bases from V and 1 base from J, leaving 8 bases between. Germline CDR1 and CDR2: SGDLS and YYNGEE. The CDR3 covers 13 residues. The CDR3 reads CASSEGESYEQYF. CDR3 DNA: TGTGCCAGCAGCGAGGGGGAATCCTACGAGCAGTACTTC. Full variable domain (missing parts from reference TRBV9 and TRBJ2-7): DSGVTQTPKHLITATGQRVTLRCSPRSGDLSVYWYQQSLDQGLQFLIQYYNGEERAKGNILERFSAQQFPDLHSELNLSSLELGDSALYFCASSEGESYEQYFGPGTRLTVT.

With regard to this clonotype: Germline and junction disagree at one end, which may indicate a read error. The chain joins TRBV29-1 to TRBJ2-6, with D unresolved. The CDR3 has 10 amino acids. In germline, CDR1 is SQVTM, CDR2 ANQGSEA. CDR3 loop: CSVGRETEAF. Written as DNA, the CDR3 is TGCAGCGTTGGTAGGGAAACTGAAGCTTTC.

The J gene is TRBJ1-4, the V gene TRBV5-1; D gene uncertain. The CDR3 extends over 14 amino acids. Germline V gives CDR1 SGHRS, CDR2 YFSETQ. V lost 0 bases and J 6 bases, leaving 9 bases between the germline ends. As DNA, the CDR3 is TGCGCCAGCAGCTTGGGACGGATGGATGAAAAACTGTTTTTT. Amino acids: CASSLGRMDEKLFF.

The chain has TRBV7-2 and TRBJ1-2, with D tentatively TRBD1 (5 bases). There are 15 residues in the CDR3. Germline V gene data show CDR1 as SGHTA and CDR2 as FQGNSA. V gave up 1 base and J gave up 6 bases, with 15 bases separating them. This CDR3 reads CASSLGPGSEHGYTF. The CDR3 DNA follows: TGTGCCAGCAGCTTAGGTCCAGGGAGTGAGCATGGCTACACCTTC.

The chain couples TRBV5-1 to TRBJ1-1, with 9 positions matching TRBD1. The ends lost 3 bases at V and 11 bases at J; junction bases unmatched: 5. The CDR3 loop spans 12 amino acids. CDR1 is SGHRS, CDR2 YFSETQ, per germline. CDR3 in amino acids: CASSWTTGGAFF. In DNA form, the CDR3 reads TGCGCCAGCAGCTGGACCACAGGGGGCGCTTTCTTT. The whole variable domain, remainder taken from reference TRBV5-1 and TRBJ1-1, is KAGVTQTPRYLIKTRGQQVTLSCSPISGHRSVSWYQQTPGQGLQFLFEYFSETQRNKGNFPGRFSGRQFSNSRSEMNVSTLELGDSALYLCASSWTTGGAFFGQGTRLTVV.

The V call is TRBV7-2, the J call TRBJ2-5; 9 bases fit TRBD2. Germline V gene lookup returns CDR1 SGHTA and CDR2 FQGNSA. V shed 4 bases, J shed 5 bases, and the junction held 5 bases outside the gene matches. This CDR3 is built from 14 residues. CDR3 sequence reads: CASSSAGGAETQYF. DNA for the CDR3: TGTGCCAGCAGCTCAGCGGGAGGTGCGGAGACCCAGTACTTC.

V and J are TRBV7-9 and TRBJ1-1; 7 bases agree with TRBD1. The CDR3 has 12 amino acids. Germline CDR1 SEHNR, CDR2 FQNEAQ (reference sequence). V shed 8 bases and J 7 bases; nucleotides not matched to a gene: 7. DNA for the CDR3: TGTGCCAGCTCCGGGACAGTTGGTGAAGCTTTCTTT. Its protein is CASSGTVGEAFF. Complete variable domain (other parts from reference TRBV7-9 and TRBJ1-1): DTGVSQNPRHKITKRGQNVTFRCDPISEHNRLYWYRQTLGQGPEFLTYFQNEAQLEKSRLLSDRFSAERPKGSFSTLEIQRTEQGDSAMYLCASSGTVGEAFFGQGTRLTVV.

This chain links TRBV15 with TRBJ1-2, with D possibly being TRBD1 (5 bases). The CDR3 consists of 14 residues. Germline loops: CDR1 LNHNV, CDR2 YYDKDF (reference sequence). V was trimmed by 0 bases and J by 8 bases, leaving 13 bases between them. Here the CDR3 DNA reads TGTGCCACCAGCAGAGAAGTAGGGGCAATGGGCTACACCTTC. Translation gives CATSREVGAMGYTF.

This chain joins TRBV29-1 and TRBJ1-1; 9 positions match TRBD1. Germline CDR1 is SQVTM and CDR2 is ANQGSEA. V gave up 6 bases and J gave up 5 bases; unmatched junction bases: 7. The CDR3 consists of 13 residues. The CDR3 DNA sequence: TGCAGCGTGCCCGGGACAGGGTTTACTGAAGCTTTCTTT. This gives the protein CSVPGTGFTEAFF. Supplemented by reference TRBV29-1 and TRBJ1-1, the full variable domain reads SAVISQKPSRDICQRGTSLTIQCQVDSQVTMMFWYRQQPGQSLTLIATANQGSEATYESGFVIDKFPISRPNLTFSTLTVSNMSPEDSSIYLCSVPGTGFTEAFFGQGTRLTVV.

This clonotype came up many times. The CDR3 loop is CASSVETGSTEAFF. The DNA of the CDR3 is TGTGCCAGCAGCGTAGAAACAGGGTCCACTGAAGCTTTCTTT. The rearrangement joins TRBV9 to TRBJ1-1; TRBD1 is a possible D gene (6 bases). Germline assignment: CDR1 SGDLS and CDR2 YYNGEE. This CDR3 contains 14 residues. The V gene lost 0 bases and the J gene lost 4 bases, with 10 bases spanning the gap.

This clonotype was counted at least ten times. The J gene is TRBJ1-1, the V gene TRBV29-1; D call uncertain. The CDR3 contains 13 residues. V lost 4 bases and J 0 bases, leaving 9 bases between the germline ends. Germline lookup yields CDR1 SQVTM and CDR2 ANQGSEA. The CDR3 protein is CSVVIQMNTEAFF. The CDR3 DNA follows: TGCAGCGTTGTAATACAAATGAACACTGAAGCTTTCTTT.

This clonotype was counted many times. The rearrangement links TRBV7-6 to TRBJ2-7; D remains ambiguous. This CDR3 is built from 14 residues. Trimming shortened V by 1 base and J by 7 bases, and 14 bases separated the two germline ends. Germline CDR1 SGHVS, CDR2 FNYEAQ. The CDR3 here is CASSLEVAAGEQYF. CDR3 nucleotide sequence: TGTGCCAGCAGCTTAGAGGTCGCCGCCGGAGAGCAGTACTTC.

The rearrangement joins TRBV7-3 to TRBJ2-5; 13 bases line up with TRBD2. V shed 5 bases, J shed 7 bases, and the junction held 16 bases outside the gene matches. The CDR3 is 18 residues long. The germline V gene has CDR1 SGHTA and CDR2 FQGTGA. CDR3 coding DNA: TGTGCCAGCAGCCCAATTGGCAGGACTAGCGGGAGATGGGTGACCCAGTACTTC. It specifies CASSPIGRTSGRWVTQYF.

This clonotype was observed many times. The chain combines TRBV12-3 or TRBV12-4 with TRBJ2-5; 9 bases agree with TRBD1. V lost 5 bases and J lost 3; bases outside the gene matches: 4. The CDR3 covers 14 residues. As DNA, the CDR3 is TGTGCCAGCAGTCAAACAGGGGGCGAAGAGACCCAGTACTTC. Protein sequence: CASSQTGGEETQYF.

Remarks on this clonotype: This may come from a read error, since a much larger clone is one base off. This CDR3 fails to terminate in the conserved phenylalanine or tryptophan, so it likely reflects a read error. This chain links TRBV12-3 or TRBV12-4 with TRBJ1-1; D uncertain. V was cut by 5 bases and J by 0 bases, with 10 bases left in between. This CDR3 is built from 14 residues. CDR3 residues: CASSLSALNTEAFL. The CDR3 DNA reads as TGTGCCAGCAGTCTATCAGCCCTGAACACTGAAGCTTTCCTT.

Note on this clonotype: Given the absence of the conserved phenylalanine or tryptophan at the CDR3 end, a read error is likely. The DNA is omitted, as the CDR3 cannot be located on it reliably, and the CDR3 follows TCRdb's listing. The chain couples TRBV7-9 to TRBJ1-4; the D segment call TRBD1 is taken from the table without a DNA check. The CDR3 has 12 amino acids, counting both end residues. CDR1 is SEHNR and CDR2 is FQNEAQ in the germline V gene (reference sequence). The CDR3 reads CASSQAGQTANY.

At least ten counts were recorded for this clonotype. V is TRBV12-3 or TRBV12-4 and J is TRBJ1-4; weak D call: TRBD1 (5 bases). There are 13 residues in the CDR3. The V end was cut by 5 bases, the J end by 5 bases, with 9 bases between. The CDR3 loop reads CASSETENEKLFF. CDR3 nucleotide sequence: TGTGCCAGCAGTGAGACAGAAAATGAAAAACTGTTTTTT.

This clonotype was seen many times. The V call is TRBV9, the J call TRBJ1-5, with D possibly TRBD1 on 6 matching bases. The CDR3 length is 15 residues. From germline, CDR1 is SGDLS and CDR2 YYNGEE. V was trimmed by 4 bases and J by 0 bases, leaving 11 bases between them. The CDR3 region has the DNA TGTGCCAGCAGCCCGACAGGACTTAGCAATCAGCCCCAGCATTTT. Protein: CASSPTGLSNQPQHF.

This clonotype was seen many times. V and J are TRBV9 and TRBJ2-7; 7 nucleotides align to TRBD2. Germline CDR1 and CDR2: SGDLS and YYNGEE. The CDR3 is 15 amino acids. The J segment lost 3 bases and the V segment lost 0 bases, leaving 6 bases of the junction unmatched. This chain's CDR3 is CASSVEASGNYEQYF. The CDR3 DNA reads TGTGCCAGCAGCGTAGAGGCTAGCGGAAACTACGAGCAGTACTTC.

This clonotype appeared many times. The chain combines TRBV19 with TRBJ1-5; possible D gene TRBD1, 6 bases. The V gene lost 8 bases and the J gene lost 4 bases, with 15 bases spanning the gap. Germline-derived CDR1 and CDR2 are LNHDA and SQIVND (reference sequence). This CDR3 comprises 14 residues. This CDR3 is CASSDGTQNQPQHF. The CDR3 nucleotides read TGTGCCAGTTCCGACGGGACACAGAATCAGCCCCAGCATTTT.

The chain combines TRBV7-9 with TRBJ2-7; 9 bases fit TRBD1. The germline V gene has CDR1 SEHNR and CDR2 FQNEAQ (reference sequence). Trimming removed 5 bases from V and 6 bases from J; junction bases left unmatched: 11. The CDR3 has 15 amino acids. The CDR3 is CASSPSGTGQREQYF. The CDR3 bases are TGTGCCAGCAGCCCGTCCGGGACAGGGCAACGCGAGCAGTACTTC.

Ten or more counts support this clonotype. V is TRBV4-2 and J is TRBJ1-2; D perhaps matches TRBD1 (5 bases). Deletions cut 1 base from V and 8 bases from J, with 8 bases between. The length of the CDR3 is 12 residues. CDR1 and CDR2 (germline): LGHNA, YNFKEQ. The CDR3 sequence: CASSQGREGYTF. The DNA for the CDR3 is TGTGCCAGCAGCCAAGGCAGGGAGGGCTACACCTTC.

The chain is built from TRBV7-2 and TRBJ1-5; D unclear. Trimming took off 0 bases at V and 1 base at J, with 13 bases between the two ends. The germline V gene encodes CDR1 SGHTA and CDR2 FQGNSA. This CDR3 is 17 amino acids long. This CDR3 is CASSLAGFGLSNQPQHF. In DNA, the CDR3 is TGTGCCAGCAGCTTAGCAGGATTCGGACTAAGCAATCAGCCCCAGCATTTT.

This rearrangement joins TRBV10-3 to TRBJ2-7; TRBD2 matches at 9 bases. The germline V gene has CDR1 ENHRY and CDR2 SYGVKD. The V and J ends lost 2 bases and 5 bases, in that order; junction bases with no gene match: 4. This CDR3 is 14 amino acids long. The CDR3 bases are TGTGCCATCAGTGAGAGGACTAGCGAACACGAGCAGTACTTC. It codes for CAISERTSEHEQYF.

This clonotype was counted only a few times. The rearrangement uses TRBV6-5 and TRBJ2-7; weak D call: TRBD2 (6 bases). Per the germline V gene, CDR1 is MNHEY and CDR2 is SVGAGI. The CDR3 totals 15 residues. Trimming cost V 2 bases and J 2 bases, with 13 bases left between them. CDR3: CASSYDRGTAYEQYF. The CDR3 DNA is TGTGCCAGCAGTTACGACCGAGGGACTGCCTACGAGCAGTACTTC.

This clonotype was detected a few times. The CDR3 coding sequence is TGTGCCAGCAGCTCAACTAGCGGGACCGACAATGAGCAGTTCTTC. Translating it yields CASSSTSGTDNEQFF. The chain links TRBV7-9 to TRBJ2-1; 10 nucleotides align to TRBD2. Per the germline V gene, CDR1 is SEHNR and CDR2 is FQNEAQ (reference sequence). This CDR3 is built from 15 residues. The V and J ends lost 4 bases and 5 bases, in that order; junction bases with no gene match: 5. Complete variable domain (other parts from reference TRBV7-9 and TRBJ2-1): DTGVSQNPRHKITKRGQNVTFRCDPISEHNRLYWYRQTLGQGPEFLTYFQNEAQLEKSRLLSDRFSAERPKGSFSTLEIQRTEQGDSAMYLCASSSTSGTDNEQFFGPGTRLTVL.

This clonotype occurred many times. The V gene is TRBV11-3, the J gene TRBJ1-1; 7 nucleotides agree with TRBD1. The CDR3 is 11 residues long. Germline loops: CDR1 SGHNT, CDR2 YENEEA. V was pared by 6 bases and J by 9 bases, with 4 bases of the junction left unmatched. The DNA of the CDR3 is TGTGCCAGCAGTTGGACAGGAAAAGCTTTCTTT. Encoded protein: CASSWTGKAFF.